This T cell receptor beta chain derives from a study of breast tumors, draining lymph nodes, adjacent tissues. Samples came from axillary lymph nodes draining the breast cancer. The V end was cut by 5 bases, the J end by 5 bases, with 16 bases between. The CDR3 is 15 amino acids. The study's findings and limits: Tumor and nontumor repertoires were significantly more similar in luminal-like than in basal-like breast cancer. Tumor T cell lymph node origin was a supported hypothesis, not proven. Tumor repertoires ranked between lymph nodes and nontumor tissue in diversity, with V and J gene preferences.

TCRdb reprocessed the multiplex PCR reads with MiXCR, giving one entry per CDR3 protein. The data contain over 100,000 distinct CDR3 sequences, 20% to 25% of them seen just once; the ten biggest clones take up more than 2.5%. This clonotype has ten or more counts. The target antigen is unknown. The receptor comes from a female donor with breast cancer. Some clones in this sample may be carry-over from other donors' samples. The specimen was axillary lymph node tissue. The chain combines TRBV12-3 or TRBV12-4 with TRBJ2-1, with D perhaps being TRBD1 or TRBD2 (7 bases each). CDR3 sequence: CASSIRGGMHNEQFF. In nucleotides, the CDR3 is TGTGCCAGCAGTATCAGGGGGGGGATGCACAATGAGCAGTTCTTC.